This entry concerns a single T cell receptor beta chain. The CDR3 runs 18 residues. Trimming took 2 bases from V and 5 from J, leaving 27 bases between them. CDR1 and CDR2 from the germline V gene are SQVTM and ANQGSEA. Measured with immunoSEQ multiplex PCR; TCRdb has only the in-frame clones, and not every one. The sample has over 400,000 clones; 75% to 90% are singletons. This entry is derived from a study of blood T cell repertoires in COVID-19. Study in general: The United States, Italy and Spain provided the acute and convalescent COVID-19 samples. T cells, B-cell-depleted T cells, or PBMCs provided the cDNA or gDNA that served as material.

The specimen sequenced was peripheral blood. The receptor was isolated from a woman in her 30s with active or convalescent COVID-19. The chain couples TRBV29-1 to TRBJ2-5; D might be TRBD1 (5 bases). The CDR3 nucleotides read TGCAGCGTTGAAAGATTTGGGAAAAAGAGGACCCCAGGGGAGACCCAGTACTTC. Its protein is CSVERFGKKRTPGETQYF.